A selection of T cell receptor beta chains follows, all from one sample in a study of T cell responses to AZD1222 COVID-19 vaccine. TCRdb's table, derived via immunoSEQ multiplex PCR, lists solely in-frame clones and lacks some. The data hold about 99,000 clones, with 87% observed a single time. Sample: peripheral blood, taken on day 0 of AZD1222 vaccination. The receptors here all came from an adult in good health. Each CDR3 is given without its conserved first and last residue. For some rows the clone size is stated as once, few or many, or as a class when expanded; others skip it.

V	size	length	CDR3
TRBV30	-	10	ACCELAGQQF
TRBV29-1	-	11	SVEKGTNEKLF
TRBV29-1	-	12	SVEGRGGRETQY
TRBV5-4	-	13	ASSPTWGPTDTQY
TRBV25-1	-	13	ASREGARGDTEAF
TRBV2	-	11	ASSENILYEQY
TRBV4-2	-	11	ASSPGAGYGYT
TRBV7-2	-	15	ASRQARQGARLYGYT
TRBV3-1/TRBV3-2	-	12	ASSPGGANTEAF
TRBV14	-	12	ASSPRAYNSPLH
TRBV6-1	-	15	ASSGRDGILSGNTIY
TRBV12-3/TRBV12-4	few	11	ASSFNSNSPLH
TRBV5-5	-	12	ASSRGPPRETQY
TRBV6-5	-	13	ASSYSKGNTDTQY
TRBV7-3	-	13	ASRRGGGSADTQY
TRBV6-5	-	13	ASSYSPGNSEKLF